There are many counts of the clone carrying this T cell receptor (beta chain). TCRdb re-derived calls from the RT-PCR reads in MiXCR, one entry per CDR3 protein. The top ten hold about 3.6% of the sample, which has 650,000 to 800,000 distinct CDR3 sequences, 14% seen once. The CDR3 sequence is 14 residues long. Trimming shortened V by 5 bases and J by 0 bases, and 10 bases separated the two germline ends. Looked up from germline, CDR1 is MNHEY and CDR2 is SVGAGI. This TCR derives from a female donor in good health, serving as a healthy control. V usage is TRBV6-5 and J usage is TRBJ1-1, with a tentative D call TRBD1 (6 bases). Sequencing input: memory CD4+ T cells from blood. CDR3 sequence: CASSHDRLNTEAFF. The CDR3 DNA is TGTGCCAGCAGTCACGACAGGTTGAACACTGAAGCTTTCTTT.